Included here is one TCR beta chain sequence, with context. Sequencing used immunoSEQ multiplex PCR; TCRdb keeps in-frame clones, though not all of them. The sample lists around 61,000 clones; about 81% were seen once. Unmatched junction bases numbered 7, after V lost 4 bases and J lost 2 bases. From germline, CDR1 is MDHEN and CDR2 SYDVKM. The length of the CDR3 is 16 residues. The sample originates from a study of blood T cell repertoires in COVID-19. Material: peripheral blood. This rearrangement joins TRBV28 to TRBJ2-5; 10 positions agree with TRBD2. The receptor was isolated from a man older than 75 with acute or convalescent COVID-19. The CDR3 nucleotides read TGTGCCAGCAGTTCCCTGACTAGCGGGCCACAAGAGACCCAGTACTTC. It specifies CASSSLTSGPQETQYF. Full variable domain (missing parts from reference TRBV28 and TRBJ2-5): DVKVTQSSRYLVKRTGEKVFLECVQDMDHENMFWYRQDPGLGLRLIYFSYDVKMKEKGDIPEGYSVSREKKERFSLILESASTNQTSMYLCASSSLTSGPQETQYFGPGTRLLVL.